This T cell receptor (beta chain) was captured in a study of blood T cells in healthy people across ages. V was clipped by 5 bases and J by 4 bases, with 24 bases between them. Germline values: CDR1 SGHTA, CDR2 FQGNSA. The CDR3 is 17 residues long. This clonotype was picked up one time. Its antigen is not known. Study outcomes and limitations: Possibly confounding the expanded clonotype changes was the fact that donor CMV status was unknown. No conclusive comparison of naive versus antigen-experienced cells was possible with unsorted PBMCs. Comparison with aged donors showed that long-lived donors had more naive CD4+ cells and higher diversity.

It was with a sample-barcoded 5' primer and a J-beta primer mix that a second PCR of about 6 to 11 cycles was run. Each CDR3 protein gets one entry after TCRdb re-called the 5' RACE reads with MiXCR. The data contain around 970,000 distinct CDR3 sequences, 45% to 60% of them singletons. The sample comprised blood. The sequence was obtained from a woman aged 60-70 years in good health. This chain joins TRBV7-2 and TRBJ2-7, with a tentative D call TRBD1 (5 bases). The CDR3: CASSPVRVGQPPYEQYF. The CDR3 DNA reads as TGTGCCAGCAGCCCCGTACGGGTTGGACAACCTCCTTACGAGCAGTACTTC.